The rows below give T cell receptor beta chains drawn from one sample of a study of CD8 T cells in ankylosing spondylitis. TCRdb fed the 5' RACE reads into MiXCR, producing one record per CDR3 protein. The sample includes about 30,000 distinct CDR3 sequences, around 5% of them seen just once. The sample was blood, either unsorted or a sorted T cell fraction (not recorded which). The receptors shown here come from a female donor with ankylosing spondylitis or in good health (not recorded which). CDR3s include the opening cysteine and the closing phenylalanine or tryptophan. A D gene is named only where the DNA matches it firmly. Some rows have no size entry. The others give once, few or many, or a class for an expanded clone.

v_call	d_call	clone_size	j_call	cdr3_aa	cdr3_nt
TRBV9	.	.	TRBJ2-3	CASSVEAGRSTDTQYF	TGTGCCAGCAGCGTAGAGGCGGGGAGAAGCACAGATACGCAGTATTTT
TRBV9	TRBD2	many	TRBJ2-3	CASSPRTSGSADTQYF	TGTGCCAGCAGCCCGCGGACTAGCGGGAGTGCAGATACGCAGTATTTT
TRBV9	.	many	TRBJ2-3	CASSVATGGEDTQYF	TGTGCCAGCAGCGTAGCTACGGGGGGCGAAGATACGCAGTATTTT
TRBV9	.	many	TRBJ1-2	CASSIDDAVAGGYTF	TGTGCCAGCAGCATTGATGACGCCGTTGCTGGTGGCTACACCTTC
TRBV9	.	many	TRBJ2-3	CASSVSITDTQYF	TGTGCCAGCAGCGTGAGCATTACAGATACGCAGTATTTT
TRBV9	TRBD2	many	TRBJ2-1	CASSVGIAGAYNEQFF	TGTGCCAGCAGCGTAGGGATAGCGGGGGCCTACAATGAGCAGTTCTTC
TRBV9	TRBD2	many	TRBJ2-3	CASSVAGTSGFTDTQYF	TGTGCCAGCAGCGTCGCCGGGACTAGCGGTTTCACAGATACGCAGTATTTT
TRBV9	.	many	TRBJ2-7	CASSATGFEQYF	TGTGCCAGCAGCGCCACAGGGTTCGAGCAGTACTTC
TRBV9	TRBD1	many	TRBJ2-7	CASSPLTGPYEQYF	TGTGCCAGCAGCCCCCTGACAGGGCCCTACGAGCAGTACTTC
TRBV9	.	many	TRBJ1-6	CASSVEFKGNTLHF	TGTGCCAGCAGCGTAGAGTTTAAGGGTAACACCCTCCACTTT
TRBV9	TRBD2	many	TRBJ2-7	CASSVGLAGMDEQYF	TGTGCCAGCAGCGTAGGACTAGCGGGAATGGACGAGCAGTACTTC
TRBV9	.	many	TRBJ2-5	CASSTGPAQETQYF	TGTGCCAGCAGCACCGGACCTGCCCAAGAGACCCAGTACTTC
TRBV9	.	.	TRBJ2-6	CASSVNSINSSGANILTF	TGTGCCAGCAGCGTAAATTCGATAAATAGCTCTGGGGCCAACATCCTGACTTTC
TRBV9	TRBD1	few	TRBJ1-5	CASSGDRVNQPQHF	TGTGCCAGCAGCGGCGACAGGGTTAATCAGCCCCAGCATTTT
TRBV9	TRBD1	many	TRBJ2-3	CASGDRGTDTQYF	TGTGCCAGCGGGGACAGGGGTACAGATACGCAGTATTTT
TRBV9	TRBD1	many	TRBJ2-5	CASSMTGGSLETQYF	TGTGCCAGCAGCATGACAGGGGGGAGTTTAGAGACCCAGTACTTC
TRBV9	.	many	TRBJ1-2	CASSFFGGEDYGYTF	TGTGCCAGCAGCTTCTTCGGGGGCGAGGACTATGGCTACACCTTC
TRBV9	TRBD1	.	TRBJ2-7	CASSVGDRGYYEQYF	TGTGCCAGCAGCGTAGGGGACAGGGGTTACTACGAGCAGTACTTC
TRBV9	.	many	TRBJ2-2	CASSVEARNTGELFF	TGTGCCAGCAGCGTAGAAGCGAGGAACACCGGGGAGCTGTTTTTT
TRBV9	TRBD2	many	TRBJ2-3	CASSEGPGGPTDTQYF	TGTGCCAGCAGCGAGGGGCCGGGAGGACCCACAGATACGCAGTATTTT
TRBV9	TRBD1	many	TRBJ2-4	CASSVEGTGLNIQYF	TGTGCCAGCAGCGTAGAAGGGACAGGGTTGAACATTCAGTACTTC
TRBV9	.	medium-sized	TRBJ1-3	CASSVEGHGNTIYF	TGTGCCAGCAGCGTAGAAGGGCACGGAAACACCATATATTTT
TRBV9	.	many	TRBJ1-1	CASSPGQQNTEAFF	TGTGCCAGCAGCCCCGGACAGCAGAACACTGAAGCTTTCTTT
TRBV9	.	medium-sized	TRBJ1-4	CASSRDQGIIEKLFF	TGTGCCAGCAGCAGAGACCAGGGCATCATTGAAAAACTGTTTTTT
TRBV9	TRBD2	many	TRBJ2-7	CASSVSGTSDEQYF	TGTGCCAGCAGCGTGAGCGGGACCTCCGACGAGCAGTACTTC
TRBV9	TRBD1	many	TRBJ1-2	CASSARTGTGVQGYTF	TGTGCCAGCAGCGCGAGAACCGGGACAGGGGTTCAGGGCTACACCTTC
TRBV9	TRBD2	.	TRBJ2-1	CASSLITSGRANEQFF	TGTGCCAGCAGCCTGATTACTAGCGGGAGGGCCAATGAGCAGTTCTTC
TRBV9	.	many	TRBJ1-2	CASSVRSGQGYGYTF	TGTGCCAGCAGCGTAAGATCCGGGCAAGGGTATGGCTACACCTTC
TRBV9	TRBD1	many	TRBJ2-5	CASSAGQGKETQYF	TGTGCCAGCAGCGCCGGACAGGGAAAAGAGACCCAGTACTTC
TRBV9	.	.	TRBJ2-1	CASSVASGTRMFF	.
TRBV9	TRBD2	many	TRBJ2-2	CASSVLSGGAPGELFF	TGTGCCAGCAGCGTCTTAAGCGGGGGGGCCCCCGGGGAGCTGTTTTTT
TRBV9	.	many	TRBJ2-1	CASSVDDYRGNEQFF	TGTGCCAGCAGCGTAGATGATTATCGGGGAAATGAGCAGTTCTTC
TRBV9	.	many	TRBJ2-3	CASSVRPLRAGLETDTQYF	TGTGCCAGCAGCGTCCGACCCCTAAGGGCGGGGTTGGAAACAGATACGCAGTATTTT
TRBV9	TRBD1	few	TRBJ2-3	CASSPTGATDTQYF	TGTGCCAGCAGTCCTACAGGGGCCACAGATACGCAGTATTTT
TRBV9	TRBD2	many	TRBJ2-1	CASSVASGGSYNEQFF	TGTGCCAGCAGCGTAGCATCGGGGGGGTCCTACAATGAGCAGTTCTTC
TRBV9	TRBD2	.	TRBJ2-5	CASSVTSGRVETQYF	TGTGCCAGCAGCGTAACTAGCGGGAGGGTTGAGACCCAGTACTTC
TRBV9	.	many	TRBJ2-1	CASSQGGMQFF	TGTGCCAGCAGCCAGGGGGGCATGCAGTTCTTC
TRBV9	TRBD2	many	TRBJ2-5	CASSVSSGRGETQYF	TGTGCCAGCAGCGTCTCTAGCGGGAGGGGAGAGACCCAGTACTTC
TRBV9	TRBD1	many	TRBJ2-7	CASSVGPGQPIYEQYF	TGTGCCAGCAGCGTAGGGCCGGGACAGCCAATCTACGAGCAGTACTTC
TRBV9	TRBD2	many	TRBJ2-5	CASSVGTSGDPGRQYF	TGTGCCAGCAGCGTAGGGACTAGCGGGGACCCGGGTAGGCAGTACTTC
TRBV9	TRBD2	.	TRBJ2-3	CASSPTGTSGFTDTQYF	TGTGCCAGCAGCCCCACCGGGACTAGCGGTTTCACAGATACGCAGTATTTT
TRBV9	.	many	TRBJ2-3	CASSPVTTDTQYF	TGTGCCAGCAGCCCGGTCACCACAGATACGCAGTATTTT
TRBV9	TRBD1	.	TRBJ1-6	CASSVSPDRDSPLHF	TGTGCCAGCAGCGTATCACCGGACAGGGATTCACCCCTCCACTTT
TRBV9	TRBD1	.	TRBJ1-2	CASSPRQGYYGYTF	TGTGCCAGCAGCCCAAGACAGGGCTACTATGGCTACACCTTC
TRBV9	.	many	TRBJ1-2	CASSVDVNYGYTF	TGTGCCAGCAGCGTAGACGTCAACTATGGCTACACCTTC
TRBV9	TRBD1	many	TRBJ1-6	CASSELDRGVNSPLHF	TGTGCCAGCAGCGAGCTGGACAGGGGGGTTAATTCACCCCTCCACTTT
TRBV9	.	many	TRBJ1-2	CASSVDEGRSNGYTF	TGTGCCAGCAGCGTAGATGAGGGGCGTTCGAATGGCTACACCTTC
TRBV9	.	many	TRBJ1-5	CASSAGRNNQPQHF	TGTGCCAGCAGCGCGGGACGGAACAATCAGCCCCAGCATTTT